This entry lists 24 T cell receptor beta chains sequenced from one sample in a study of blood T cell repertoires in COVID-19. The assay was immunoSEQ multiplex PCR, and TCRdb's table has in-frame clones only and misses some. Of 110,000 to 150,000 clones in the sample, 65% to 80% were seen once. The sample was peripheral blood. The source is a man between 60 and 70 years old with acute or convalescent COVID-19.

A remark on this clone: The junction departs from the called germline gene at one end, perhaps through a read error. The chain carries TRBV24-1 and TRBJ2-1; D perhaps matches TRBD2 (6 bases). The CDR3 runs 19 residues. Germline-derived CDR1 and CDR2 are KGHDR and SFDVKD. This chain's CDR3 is CATSDLRGRMDSDYYEQFF. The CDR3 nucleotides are TGTGCCACCAGTGATTTGCGGGGAAGAATGGACTCGGACTACTATGAGCAGTTCTTC.

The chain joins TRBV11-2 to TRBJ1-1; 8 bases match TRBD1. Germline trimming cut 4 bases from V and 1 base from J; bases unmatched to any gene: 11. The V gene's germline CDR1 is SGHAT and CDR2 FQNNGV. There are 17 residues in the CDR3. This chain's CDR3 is CASSSGQGVAKNTEAFF. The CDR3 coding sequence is TGTGCCAGCAGCTCTGGACAGGGAGTAGCCAAGAACACTGAAGCTTTCTTT.

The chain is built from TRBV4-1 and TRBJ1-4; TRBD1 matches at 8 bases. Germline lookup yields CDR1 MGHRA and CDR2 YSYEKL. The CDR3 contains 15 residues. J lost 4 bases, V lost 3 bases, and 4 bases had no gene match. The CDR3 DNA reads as TGCGCCAGCAGCCACCGGGACAGGATTAATGAAAAACTGTTTTTT. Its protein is CASSHRDRINEKLFF.

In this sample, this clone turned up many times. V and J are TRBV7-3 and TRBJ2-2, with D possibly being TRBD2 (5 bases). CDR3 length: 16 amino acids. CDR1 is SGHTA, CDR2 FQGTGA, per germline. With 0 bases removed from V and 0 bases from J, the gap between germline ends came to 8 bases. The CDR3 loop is CASSLTGEANTGELFF. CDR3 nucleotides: TGTGCCAGCAGCTTAACCGGGGAAGCGAACACCGGGGAGCTGTTTTTT.

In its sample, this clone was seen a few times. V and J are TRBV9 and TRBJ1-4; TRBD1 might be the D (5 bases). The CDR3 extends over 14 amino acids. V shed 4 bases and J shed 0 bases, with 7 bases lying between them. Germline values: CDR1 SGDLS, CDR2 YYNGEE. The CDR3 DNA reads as TGTGCCAGCAGCCCGACAGCAACTAATGAAAAACTGTTTTTT. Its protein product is CASSPTATNEKLFF. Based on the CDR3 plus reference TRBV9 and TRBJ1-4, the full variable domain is DSGVTQTPKHLITATGQRVTLRCSPRSGDLSVYWYQQSLDQGLQFLIQYYNGEERAKGNILERFSAQQFPDLHSELNLSSLELGDSALYFCASSPTATNEKLFFGSGTQLSVL.

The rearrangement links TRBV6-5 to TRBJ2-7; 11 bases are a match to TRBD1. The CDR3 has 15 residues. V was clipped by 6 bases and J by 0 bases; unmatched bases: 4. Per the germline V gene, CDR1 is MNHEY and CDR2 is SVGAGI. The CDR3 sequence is CASRPGTGGSYEQYF. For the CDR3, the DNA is TGTGCCAGCAGACCCGGGACAGGGGGCTCCTACGAGCAGTACTTC.

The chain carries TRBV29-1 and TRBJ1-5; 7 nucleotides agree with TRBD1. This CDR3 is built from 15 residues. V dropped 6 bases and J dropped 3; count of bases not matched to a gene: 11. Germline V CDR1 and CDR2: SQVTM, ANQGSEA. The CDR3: CSVTLRQGINQPQHF. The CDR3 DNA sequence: TGCAGCGTCACACTCCGACAGGGAATCAATCAGCCCCAGCATTTT.

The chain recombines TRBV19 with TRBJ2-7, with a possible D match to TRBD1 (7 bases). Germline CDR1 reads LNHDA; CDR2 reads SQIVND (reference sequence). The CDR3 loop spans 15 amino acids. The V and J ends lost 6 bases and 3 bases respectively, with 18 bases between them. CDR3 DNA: TGTGCCAGTAGCCAAAGGGGGCAGGGGGGCTACGAGCAGTACTTC. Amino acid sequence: CASSQRGQGGYEQYF.

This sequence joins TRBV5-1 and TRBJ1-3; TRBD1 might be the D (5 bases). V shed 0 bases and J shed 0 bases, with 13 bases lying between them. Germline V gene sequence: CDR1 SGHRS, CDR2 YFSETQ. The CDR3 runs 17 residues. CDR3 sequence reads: CASSLVGQKSSGNTIYF. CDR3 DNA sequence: TGCGCCAGCAGCTTGGTGGGGCAGAAGAGCTCTGGAAACACCATATATTTT. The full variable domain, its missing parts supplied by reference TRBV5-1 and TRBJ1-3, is KAGVTQTPRYLIKTRGQQVTLSCSPISGHRSVSWYQQTPGQGLQFLFEYFSETQRNKGNFPGRFSGRQFSNSRSEMNVSTLELGDSALYLCASSLVGQKSSGNTIYFGEGSWLTVV.

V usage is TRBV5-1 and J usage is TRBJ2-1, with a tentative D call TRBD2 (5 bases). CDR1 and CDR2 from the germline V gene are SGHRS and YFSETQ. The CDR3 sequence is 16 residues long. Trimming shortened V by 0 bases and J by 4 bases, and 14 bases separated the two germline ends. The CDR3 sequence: CASSLGVSETYNEQFF. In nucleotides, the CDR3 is TGCGCCAGCAGCTTGGGGGTTAGCGAAACTTACAATGAGCAGTTCTTC.

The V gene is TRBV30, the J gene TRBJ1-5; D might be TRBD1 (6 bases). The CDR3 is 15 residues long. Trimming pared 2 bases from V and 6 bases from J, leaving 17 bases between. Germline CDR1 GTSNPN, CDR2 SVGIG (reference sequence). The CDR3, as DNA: TGTGCCTGGAGTCGGGGGGCCGGTGGGGGTCAGCCCCAGCATTTT. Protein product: CAWSRGAGGGQPQHF.

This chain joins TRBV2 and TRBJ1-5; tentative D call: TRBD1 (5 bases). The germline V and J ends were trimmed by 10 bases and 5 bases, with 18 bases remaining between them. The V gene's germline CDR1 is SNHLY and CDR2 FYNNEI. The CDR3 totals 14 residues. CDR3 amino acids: CATTGTAGDQPQHF. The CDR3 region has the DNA TGTGCCACTACCGGGACGGCGGGGGATCAGCCCCAGCATTTT.

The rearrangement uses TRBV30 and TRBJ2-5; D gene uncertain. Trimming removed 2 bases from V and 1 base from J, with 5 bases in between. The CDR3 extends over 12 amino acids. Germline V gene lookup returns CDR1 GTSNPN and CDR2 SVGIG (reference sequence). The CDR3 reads CAWSSTQETQYF. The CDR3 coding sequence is TGTGCCTGGAGTAGCACCCAAGAGACCCAGTACTTC.

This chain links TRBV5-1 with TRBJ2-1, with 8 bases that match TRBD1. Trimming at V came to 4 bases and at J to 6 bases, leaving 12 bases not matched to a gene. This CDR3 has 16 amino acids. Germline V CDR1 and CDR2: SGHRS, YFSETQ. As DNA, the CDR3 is TGCGCCAGCAGCCTTCTGACAGGGGATAGCGGCAATGAGCAGTTCTTC. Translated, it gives CASSLLTGDSGNEQFF. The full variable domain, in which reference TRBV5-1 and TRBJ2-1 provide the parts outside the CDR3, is KAGVTQTPRYLIKTRGQQVTLSCSPISGHRSVSWYQQTPGQGLQFLFEYFSETQRNKGNFPGRFSGRQFSNSRSEMNVSTLELGDSALYLCASSLLTGDSGNEQFFGPGTRLTVL.

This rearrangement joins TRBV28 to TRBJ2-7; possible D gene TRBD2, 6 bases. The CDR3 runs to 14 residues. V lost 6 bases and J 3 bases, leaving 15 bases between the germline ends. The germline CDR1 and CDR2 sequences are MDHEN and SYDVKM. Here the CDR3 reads CASRTSPPIYEQYF. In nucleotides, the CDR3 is TGTGCCAGCAGAACTAGCCCCCCTATCTACGAGCAGTACTTC.

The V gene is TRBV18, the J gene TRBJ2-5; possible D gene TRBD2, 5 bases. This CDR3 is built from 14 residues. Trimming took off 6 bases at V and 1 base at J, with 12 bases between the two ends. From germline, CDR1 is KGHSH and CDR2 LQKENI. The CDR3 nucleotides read TGTGCCAGCTCCCCCAATAGCGCCCAAGAGACCCAGTACTTC. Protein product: CASSPNSAQETQYF.

CDR3 sequence: CASSEMGQPNSPLHF. The CDR3 DNA reads TGTGCCAGCAGTGAAATGGGACAGCCCAATTCACCCCTCCACTTT. V gene TRBV6-4 combines with J gene TRBJ1-6; 7 bases are shared with TRBD1. The CDR3 is 15 amino acids. V dropped 3 bases and J dropped 7; count of bases not matched to a gene: 6. The germline CDR1 and CDR2 sequences are MRHNA and SNTAGT.

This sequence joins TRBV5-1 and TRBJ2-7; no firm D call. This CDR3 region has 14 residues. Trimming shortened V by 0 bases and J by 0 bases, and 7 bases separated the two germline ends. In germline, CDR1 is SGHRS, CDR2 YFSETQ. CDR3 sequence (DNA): TGCGCCAGCAGCTTGGGTATTAACTCCTACGAGCAGTACTTC. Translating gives CASSLGINSYEQYF.

The CDR3 loop is CASSDLGLADDYEQYF. CDR3 DNA sequence: TGTGCCAGCAGTGACCTGGGACTAGCGGATGATTACGAGCAGTACTTC. V usage is TRBV2 and J usage is TRBJ2-7; TRBD2 agrees at 11 bases. Germline V gene sequence: CDR1 SNHLY, CDR2 FYNNEI. The CDR3 contains 16 residues. The V segment lost 3 bases and the J segment 4 bases; nucleotides outside the gene matches: 8. The whole variable domain, filled in from reference TRBV2 and TRBJ2-7, reads EPEVTQTPSHQVTQMGQEVILRCVPISNHLYFYWYRQILGQKVEFLVSFYNNEISEKSEIFDDQFSVERPDGSNFTLKIRSTKLEDSAMYFCASSDLGLADDYEQYFGPGTRLTVT.

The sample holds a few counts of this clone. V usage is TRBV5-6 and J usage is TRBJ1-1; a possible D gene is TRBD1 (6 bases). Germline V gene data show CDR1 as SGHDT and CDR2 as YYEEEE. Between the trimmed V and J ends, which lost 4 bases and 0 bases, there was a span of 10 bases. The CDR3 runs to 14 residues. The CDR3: CASSPGALNTEAFF. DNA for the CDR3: TGTGCCAGCAGCCCAGGGGCCTTGAACACTGAAGCTTTCTTT. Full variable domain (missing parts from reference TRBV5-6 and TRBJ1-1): DAGVTQSPTHLIKTRGQQVTLRCSPKSGHDTVSWYQQALGQGPQFIFQYYEEEERQRGNFPDRFSGHQFPNYSSELNVNALLLGDSALYLCASSPGALNTEAFFGQGTRLTVV.

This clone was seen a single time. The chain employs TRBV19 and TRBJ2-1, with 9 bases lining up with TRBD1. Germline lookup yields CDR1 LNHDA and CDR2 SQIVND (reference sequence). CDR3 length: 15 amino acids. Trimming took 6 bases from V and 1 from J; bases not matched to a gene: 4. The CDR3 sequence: CASSTQGASYNEQFF. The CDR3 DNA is TGTGCCAGTAGCACACAGGGGGCGTCCTACAATGAGCAGTTCTTC.

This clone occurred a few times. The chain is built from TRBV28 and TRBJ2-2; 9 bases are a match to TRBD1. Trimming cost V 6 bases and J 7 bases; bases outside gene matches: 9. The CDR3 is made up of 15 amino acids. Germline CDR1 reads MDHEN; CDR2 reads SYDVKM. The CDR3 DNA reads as TGTGCCAGCAGCCAAAACAGGGGGCGTAGCGGGGAGCTGTTTTTT. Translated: CASSQNRGRSGELFF.

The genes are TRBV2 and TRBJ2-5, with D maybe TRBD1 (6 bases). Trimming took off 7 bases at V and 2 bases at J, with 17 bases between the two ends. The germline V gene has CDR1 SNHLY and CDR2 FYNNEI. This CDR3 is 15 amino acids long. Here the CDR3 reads CASTLSGTTQETQYF. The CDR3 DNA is TGTGCCAGCACTCTGAGTGGGACAACGCAAGAGACCCAGTACTTC.

This CDR3 is CASSESQALTYNEQFF. For the CDR3, the DNA is TGTGCCAGCAGCGAGTCCCAGGCCCTTACCTACAATGAGCAGTTCTTC. The V and J genes are TRBV3-1 (or the pseudogene TRBV3-2) and TRBJ2-1; D is unresolved. The germline V and J ends were trimmed by 5 bases and 2 bases, with 16 bases remaining between them. Germline CDR1 and CDR2: LGHDT and YNNKEL (reference sequence). This CDR3 region has 16 residues.